A single sample gave rise to the 28 T cell receptor beta chains below, sequenced in a study of cytomegalovirus exposure and HLA in healthy donors. 13 Jbeta primers and 60 Vbeta primers were used for the PCR. The table came from immunoSEQ multiplex PCR; TCRdb's copy has only in-frame clones and leaves some out. The table has 120,000 or so clones, approximately 8% seen once. The sample was PBMCs. The receptor source for this set is a woman aged 40 to 50 in good health and CMV-seropositive.

This clone was detected a few times. The chain has TRBV5-1 and TRBJ1-2, with 8 bases that match TRBD1. J gave up 4 bases and V 2 bases, and 7 bases lay outside the gene matches. The CDR3 covers 15 residues. Germline CDR1 is SGHRS and CDR2 is YFSETQ. The chain's CDR3 is CASSLPDRGAYGYTF. The CDR3 region has the DNA TGCGCCAGCAGCTTACCCGACAGGGGTGCCTATGGCTACACCTTC.

The gene calls are TRBV19 and TRBJ2-2, with no clear D. V lost 3 bases and J 2 bases, leaving 13 bases between the germline ends. This CDR3 is built from 16 residues. The germline CDR1 and CDR2 sequences are LNHDA and SQIVND (reference sequence). CDR3 DNA: TGTGCCAGTAGTATCTCCCTCGGTAGAAACACCGGGGAGCTGTTTTTT. Its protein is CASSISLGRNTGELFF.

The chain is built from TRBV9 and TRBJ1-5, with TRBD1 matching over 8 bases. Per the germline V gene, CDR1 is SGDLS and CDR2 is YYNGEE. Trimming cost V 3 bases and J 9 bases; bases outside gene matches: 2. The CDR3 runs 12 residues. DNA for the CDR3: TGTGCCAGCAGCGGTACAGGGGGGCCCCAGCATTTT. It is translated as CASSGTGGPQHF.

The V and J genes are TRBV5-1 and TRBJ1-2, with 7 bases lining up with TRBD1. The CDR3 runs to 15 residues. The germline CDR1 and CDR2 sequences are SGHRS and YFSETQ. V shed 4 bases and J 4 bases; nucleotides not matched to a gene: 10. CDR3 in DNA: TGCGCCAGCAGCACCGGTGCGGGACAGCTCTATGGCTACACCTTC. As protein: CASSTGAGQLYGYTF. Variable domain in full (rest from reference TRBV5-1 and TRBJ1-2): KAGVTQTPRYLIKTRGQQVTLSCSPISGHRSVSWYQQTPGQGLQFLFEYFSETQRNKGNFPGRFSGRQFSNSRSEMNVSTLELGDSALYLCASSTGAGQLYGYTFGSGTRLTVV.

This clone was counted a few times. This chain uses TRBV10-3 with TRBJ1-2; 7 nucleotides align to TRBD1. This CDR3 is built from 14 residues. Germline V gene sequence: CDR1 ENHRY, CDR2 SYGVKD. The trim removed 7 bases at V and 2 bases at J, leaving 7 bases unmatched. CDR3 residues: CAIKARDRNYGYTF. The CDR3 DNA follows: TGTGCCATCAAGGCCCGGGACAGAAACTATGGCTACACCTTC.

This clone was found a few times. This sequence joins TRBV6-5 and TRBJ2-7; a possible D gene is TRBD2 (5 bases). CDR1 is MNHEY, CDR2 SVGAGI, per germline. With 5 bases removed from V and 5 bases from J, the gap between germline ends came to 10 bases. The CDR3 is made up of 12 amino acids. The chain's CDR3 is CASSPGRDEQYF. As DNA, the CDR3 is TGTGCCAGCAGTCCTGGGCGGGACGAGCAGTACTTC.

This clone was detected a few times. Its ends do not fully match the called genes, so a read error is possible. The chain is built from TRBV11-2 and TRBJ2-7, with 7 nucleotides matching TRBD1. The CDR3 has 15 residues. CDR1 and CDR2 (germline): SGHAT, FQNNGV. The CDR3 loop reads CASSLGTGFERRFDF. DNA of the CDR3: TGTGCCAGCAGCTTAGGGACAGGTTTTGAACGTCGTTTCGACTTC.

This clone has just a few counts. The chain combines TRBV29-1 with TRBJ1-1; possibly TRBD1 for D (5 bases). The CDR3 extends over 14 amino acids. V was cut by 6 bases and J by 5 bases, with 19 bases left in between. Germline lookup yields CDR1 SQVTM and CDR2 ANQGSEA. The CDR3 region is CSVTTSGARTEAFF. CDR3 sequence (DNA): TGCAGCGTGACCACCTCTGGGGCGAGGACTGAAGCTTTCTTT.

The chain is built from TRBV5-6 and TRBJ1-6; D gene uncertain. Trimming left V 4 bases short and J 7 bases short, with 12 bases between. The CDR3 consists of 14 residues. The germline CDR1 and CDR2 sequences are SGHDT and YYEEEE. As DNA, the CDR3 is TGTGCCAGCAGCCTCAAGCGCCGGAATTCACCCCTCCACTTT. Protein sequence: CASSLKRRNSPLHF. Drawing the rest from reference TRBV5-6 and TRBJ1-6, the complete variable domain is DAGVTQSPTHLIKTRGQQVTLRCSPKSGHDTVSWYQQALGQGPQFIFQYYEEEERQRGNFPDRFSGHQFPNYSSELNVNALLLGDSALYLCASSLKRRNSPLHFGNGTRLTVT.

This clone was seen only a few times. The chain has TRBV30 and TRBJ2-5; the D gene is possibly TRBD2 (6 bases). Germline assignment: CDR1 GTSNPN and CDR2 SVGIG (reference sequence). The CDR3 covers 16 residues. V shed 2 bases and J shed 3 bases, with 19 bases lying between them. Here the CDR3 reads CAWSQRLSWGEETQYF. The DNA of the CDR3 is TGTGCCTGGAGTCAAAGGCTCAGCTGGGGGGAAGAGACCCAGTACTTC.

This clone was counted a few times. This chain links TRBV7-3 with TRBJ2-1, with 11 bases identical to TRBD2. The CDR3 loop spans 15 amino acids. Trimming took 3 bases from V and 9 from J; bases not matched to a gene: 7. From germline, CDR1 is SGHTA and CDR2 FQGTGA. For the CDR3, the DNA is TGTGCCAGCAGCTTGCTAGCGGGGGGCCGAGGTGAGCAGTTCTTC. Translating gives CASSLLAGGRGEQFF.

This chain links TRBV28 with TRBJ1-1; weak D call: TRBD1 (6 bases). Trimming removed 5 bases from V and 1 base from J, with 17 bases in between. The CDR3 loop spans 16 amino acids. The germline V gene encodes CDR1 MDHEN and CDR2 SYDVKM. CDR3 coding DNA: TGTGCCAGCAGTCCACAGGGAAGAGGCGGGAACACTGAAGCTTTCTTT. Translation gives CASSPQGRGGNTEAFF.

The rearrangement joins TRBV25-1 to TRBJ1-2; 9 bases agree with TRBD1. There are 16 residues in the CDR3. Looked up from germline, CDR1 is MGHDK and CDR2 is SYGVNS. With 5 bases clipped from V and 4 bases from J, the junction kept 11 bases outside the gene matches. The chain's CDR3 is CASSTPDRGGIYGYTF. CDR3 coding DNA: TGTGCCAGCAGTACCCCAGACAGGGGGGGAATCTATGGCTACACCTTC.

This clone was found a few times. The gene calls are TRBV19 and TRBJ2-3, with TRBD1 matching 8 bases. CDR3 length equals 13 residues. The germline V gene has CDR1 LNHDA and CDR2 SQIVND (reference sequence). With V trimmed by 10 bases and J by 5 bases, 8 bases remained unmatched. CDR3 region: CATRGQGEDTQYF. CDR3 in DNA: TGTGCCACTAGAGGACAGGGAGAAGATACGCAGTATTTT.

The sample holds a few counts of this clone. The V and J genes are TRBV7-6 and TRBJ2-7; 9 nucleotides agree with TRBD2. Germline values: CDR1 SGHVS, CDR2 FNYEAQ. The CDR3 extends over 15 amino acids. Trimming at V came to 5 bases and at J to 2 bases, leaving 7 bases not matched to a gene. DNA of the CDR3: TGTGCCAGCAGCCCCCAGCGGGGGGTTACCTACGAGCAGTACTTC. Residues: CASSPQRGVTYEQYF.

V usage is TRBV10-3 and J usage is TRBJ1-2; 8 bases match TRBD1. The V gene end was trimmed by 3 bases and the J gene end by 7 bases; junction bases not matched to a gene: 10. This CDR3 is 15 amino acids long. CDR1 is ENHRY, CDR2 SYGVKD, per germline. CDR3 bases: TGTGCCATCAGTGAACGCAAGGACAGGGAGGCTGGCTACACCTTC. This sequence encodes CAISERKDREAGYTF.

There are a few counts of this clone. V gene TRBV10-3 combines with J gene TRBJ2-1; 9 bases are shared with TRBD1. V dropped 7 bases and J dropped 3; count of bases not matched to a gene: 1. Germline V lookup: CDR1 ENHRY, CDR2 SYGVKD. This CDR3 contains 13 residues. This CDR3 reads CAITDRGYNEQFF. In DNA, the CDR3 is TGTGCCATCACGGACAGGGGCTACAATGAGCAGTTCTTC.

This clone was observed a few times. This chain connects TRBV10-3 to TRBJ2-7; 7 nucleotides align to TRBD2. CDR1 is ENHRY, CDR2 SYGVKD, per germline. V trimming: 3 bases; J trimming: 1 base; junction bases outside the gene matches: 3. The CDR3 loop spans 14 amino acids. The CDR3 loop reads CAISDPGGSYEQYF. Here the CDR3 DNA reads TGTGCCATCAGTGACCCCGGGGGGTCCTACGAGCAGTACTTC.

The rearrangement links TRBV5-1 to TRBJ2-6; 9 bases align to TRBD1. There are 16 residues in the CDR3. Germline V lookup: CDR1 SGHRS, CDR2 YFSETQ. V trimming: 8 bases; J trimming: 0 bases; junction bases outside the gene matches: 6. The CDR3 sequence is CASTGGFPSGANVLTF. The CDR3, as DNA: TGCGCCAGTACAGGGGGCTTCCCCTCTGGGGCCAACGTCCTGACTTTC.

J is TRBJ1-1 and V is TRBV27, with D possibly being TRBD1 (5 bases). V dropped 6 bases and J dropped 3 bases, with 23 bases sitting between them. The germline V gene has CDR1 MNHEY and CDR2 SMNVEV (reference sequence). CDR3 length equals 17 residues. The CDR3 loop reads CASSPPWGLGLDTEAFF. CDR3 in DNA: TGTGCCAGCAGCCCTCCCTGGGGCCTAGGGTTGGACACTGAAGCTTTCTTT.

The chain employs TRBV11-2 and TRBJ2-7; 10 nucleotides line up with TRBD1. Trimming cost V 3 bases and J 4 bases; bases outside gene matches: 6. Germline loops: CDR1 SGHAT, CDR2 FQNNGV. The CDR3 spans 15 residues. The CDR3: CASSFLGGQGYEQYF. The CDR3 DNA follows: TGTGCCAGCAGCTTTTTAGGGGGACAGGGGTACGAGCAGTACTTC.

This chain links TRBV5-1 with TRBJ1-1, with D perhaps TRBD1 (5 bases). Germline CDR1 is SGHRS and CDR2 is YFSETQ. Trimming pared 3 bases from V and 0 bases from J, leaving 12 bases between. This CDR3 is built from 15 residues. The CDR3 DNA reads as TGCGCCAGCAGCTCGGGGGACGGATTGAACACTGAAGCTTTCTTT. Translating it yields CASSSGDGLNTEAFF.

This clone was seen a handful of times. The gene calls are TRBV15 and TRBJ1-4, with no clear D. CDR1 LNHNV and CDR2 YYDKDF come from the germline V gene (reference sequence). The CDR3 runs to 13 residues. V was cut by 0 bases and J by 7 bases, with 6 bases left in between. The chain's CDR3 is CATSRDRGEKLFF. CDR3 DNA sequence: TGTGCCACCAGCAGAGATCGGGGTGAAAAACTGTTTTTT. Drawing the rest from reference TRBV15 and TRBJ1-4, the complete variable domain is DAMVIQNPRYQVTQFGKPVTLSCSQTLNHNVMYWYQQKSSQAPKLLFHYYDKDFNNEADTPDNFQSRRPNTSFCFLDIRSPGLGDTAMYLCATSRDRGEKLFFGSGTQLSVL.

The chain links TRBV6-6 to TRBJ2-1; D is unresolved. This CDR3 region has 12 residues. CDR1 is MNHNY, CDR2 SVGAGI, per germline (reference sequence). Trimming removed 5 bases at V and 4 bases at J, with 6 bases between. The CDR3 DNA sequence: TGTGCCAGCAGTCCCGGTTACAATGAGCAGTTCTTC. Translated, it gives CASSPGYNEQFF.

The chain has TRBV28 and TRBJ1-2; D perhaps matches TRBD1 (5 bases). The ends were cut back, 8 bases at V and 4 bases at J, with 23 bases in the middle. Germline CDR1 reads MDHEN; CDR2 reads SYDVKM. The CDR3 is 16 residues long. CDR3 region: CASCRDLNRRSYGYTF. CDR3 bases: TGTGCCAGCTGCCGGGACTTAAACCGCCGGAGCTATGGCTACACCTTC.

The chain couples TRBV5-1 to TRBJ2-7; tentative D call: TRBD1 (6 bases). V lost 0 bases and J lost 3, with 10 bases in between. The CDR3 is made up of 14 amino acids. Looked up from germline, CDR1 is SGHRS and CDR2 is YFSETQ. In DNA, the CDR3 is TGCGCCAGCAGCTTGGCCAACAGGGACTACGAGCAGTACTTC. It yields the protein CASSLANRDYEQYF.

In DNA form, the CDR3 reads TGTGCCAGCTCACCAAGGGTTGCTAGCGGGGCCGGCTACGAGCAGTACTTC. This sequence encodes CASSPRVASGAGYEQYF. The chain is built from TRBV18 and TRBJ2-7; TRBD2 matches 9 bases. CDR1 KGHSH and CDR2 LQKENI come from the germline V gene. The ends lost 2 bases at V and 3 bases at J; junction bases unmatched: 11. This CDR3 is 17 amino acids long.

The V gene is TRBV5-1, the J gene TRBJ1-1, with 9 bases aligning to TRBD1. J gave up 6 bases and V 2 bases, and 14 bases lay outside the gene matches. Germline-derived CDR1 and CDR2 are SGHRS and YFSETQ. The CDR3 runs to 17 residues. In nucleotides, the CDR3 is TGCGCCAGCAGCTTCTCAGGGGCCGGGACAGGGTTGCCTGAAGCTTTCTTT. Residues: CASSFSGAGTGLPEAFF.